This TCR beta chain was identified during a study of blood T cell repertoires in COVID-19. Study details: The United States, Italy and Spain provided the acute and convalescent COVID-19 samples. The analysed material was cDNA or gDNA that came from T cells, B-cell-depleted T cells, or PBMCs.

CDR1 SGHRS and CDR2 YFSETQ come from the germline V gene. The CDR3 sequence is 12 residues long. V trimming: 1 base; J trimming: 14 bases; junction bases outside the gene matches: 5. Participants were aged about 18 to 89 years from 24 US areas. The study assigned cohorts using participant-reported clinical history. This table comes from immunoSEQ multiplex PCR, and its TCRdb copy is limited to in-frame clones, with some not included. The repertoire consists of about 230,000 clones, with roughly 91% occurring once and the leading ten covering roughly 4%. This sequence joins TRBV5-1 and TRBJ2-3, with 9 positions matching TRBD1. The clonotype comes from a woman aged 30 to 39 with acute COVID-19. Sequencing was performed on PBMCs or T cells enriched from blood (not recorded which). The CDR3 coding sequence is TGCGCCAGCAGCTTGAGTAGGGACAGGGTGTATTTT. Its protein is CASSLSRDRVYF.